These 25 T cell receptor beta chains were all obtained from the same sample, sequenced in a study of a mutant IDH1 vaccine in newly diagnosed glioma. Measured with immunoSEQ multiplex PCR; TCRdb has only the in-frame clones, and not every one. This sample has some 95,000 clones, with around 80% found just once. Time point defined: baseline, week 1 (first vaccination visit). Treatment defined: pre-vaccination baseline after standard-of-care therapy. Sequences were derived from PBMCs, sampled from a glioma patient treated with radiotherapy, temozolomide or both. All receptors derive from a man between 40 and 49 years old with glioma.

As DNA, the CDR3 is TGCGCCAGCAGTCAATCTGGGGGGCAAGGACAGCCCCAGCATTTT. Translated: CASSQSGGQGQPQHF. The V and J genes are TRBV23-1 and TRBJ1-5; a possible D gene is TRBD1 (6 bases). TRBV23-1 is marked as an open reading frame, function uncertain. V was clipped by 0 bases and J by 7 bases, with 13 bases between them. The CDR3 runs to 15 residues.

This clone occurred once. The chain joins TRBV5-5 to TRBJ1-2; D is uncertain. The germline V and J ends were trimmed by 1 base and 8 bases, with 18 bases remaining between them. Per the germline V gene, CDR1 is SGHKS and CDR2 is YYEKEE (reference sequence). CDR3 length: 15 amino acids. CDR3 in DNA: TGTGCCAGCAGCTTGTCAGAGGCTCCCCTAGGGGGCTACACCTTC. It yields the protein CASSLSEAPLGGYTF.

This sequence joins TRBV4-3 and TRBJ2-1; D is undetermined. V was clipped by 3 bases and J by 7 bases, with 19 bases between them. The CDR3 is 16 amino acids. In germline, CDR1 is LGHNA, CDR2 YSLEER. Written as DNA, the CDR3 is TGCGCCAGCAGCCAGCGGCTAGGCTCTCCTGGGAATGAGCAGTTCTTC. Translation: CASSQRLGSPGNEQFF.

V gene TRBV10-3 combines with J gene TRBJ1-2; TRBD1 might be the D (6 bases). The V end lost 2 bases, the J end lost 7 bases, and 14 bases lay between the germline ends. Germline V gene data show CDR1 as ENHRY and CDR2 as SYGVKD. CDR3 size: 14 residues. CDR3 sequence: CAISEHRVLGGYTF. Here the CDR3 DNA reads TGTGCCATCAGTGAGCACAGGGTTTTGGGTGGCTACACCTTC.

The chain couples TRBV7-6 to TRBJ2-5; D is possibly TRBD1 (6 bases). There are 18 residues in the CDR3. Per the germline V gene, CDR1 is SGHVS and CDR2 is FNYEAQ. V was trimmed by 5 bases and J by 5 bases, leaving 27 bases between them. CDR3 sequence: CASSPWFGTPKNRETQYF. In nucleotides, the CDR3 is TGTGCCAGCAGCCCCTGGTTCGGGACACCAAAAAATCGGGAGACCCAGTACTTC.

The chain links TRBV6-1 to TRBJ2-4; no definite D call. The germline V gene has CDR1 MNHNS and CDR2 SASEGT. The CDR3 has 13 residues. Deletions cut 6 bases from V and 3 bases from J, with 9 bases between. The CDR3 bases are TGTGCCAGCAGAGGGATAGGCAAAAACATTCAGTACTTC. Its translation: CASRGIGKNIQYF.

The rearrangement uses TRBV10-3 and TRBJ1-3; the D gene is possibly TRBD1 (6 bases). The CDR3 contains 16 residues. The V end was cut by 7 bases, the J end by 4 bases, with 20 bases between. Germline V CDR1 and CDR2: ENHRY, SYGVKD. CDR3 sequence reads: CAITAGTGASGNTIYF. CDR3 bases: TGTGCCATCACCGCCGGGACGGGGGCTTCCGGAAACACCATATATTTT.

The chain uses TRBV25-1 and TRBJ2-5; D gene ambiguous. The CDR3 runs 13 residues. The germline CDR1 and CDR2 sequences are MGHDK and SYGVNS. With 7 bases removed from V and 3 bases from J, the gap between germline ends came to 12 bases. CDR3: CASTLGREETQYF. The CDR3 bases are TGTGCCAGCACTCTAGGTAGGGAAGAGACCCAGTACTTC.

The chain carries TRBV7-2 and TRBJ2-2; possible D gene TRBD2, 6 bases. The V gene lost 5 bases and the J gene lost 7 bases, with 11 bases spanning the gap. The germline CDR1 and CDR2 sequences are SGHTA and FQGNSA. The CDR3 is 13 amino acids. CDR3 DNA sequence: TGTGCCAGCAGCCGGGACTTCGGCGGGGAGCTGTTTTTT. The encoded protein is CASSRDFGGELFF.

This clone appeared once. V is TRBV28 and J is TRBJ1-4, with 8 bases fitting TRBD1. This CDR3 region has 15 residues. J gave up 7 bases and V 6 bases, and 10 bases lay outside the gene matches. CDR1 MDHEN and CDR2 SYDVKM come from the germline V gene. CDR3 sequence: CASRLAGGVGEKLFF. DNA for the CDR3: TGTGCCAGCAGGCTTGCAGGGGGCGTTGGTGAAAAACTGTTTTTT.

CDR3 amino acids: CASSKNYNEQFF. In nucleotides, the CDR3 is TGTGCCAGCAGCAAAAACTACAATGAGCAGTTCTTC. The chain carries TRBV21-1 and TRBJ2-1. TRBV21-1 is noted as a pseudogene. The length of the CDR3 is 12 residues.

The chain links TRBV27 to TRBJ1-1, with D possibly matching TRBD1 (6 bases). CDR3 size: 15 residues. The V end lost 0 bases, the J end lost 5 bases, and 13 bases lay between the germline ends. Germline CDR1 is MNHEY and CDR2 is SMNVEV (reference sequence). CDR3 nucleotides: TGTGCCAGCAGTTTATCGAGGGGGGCCACGACTGAAGCTTTCTTT. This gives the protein CASSLSRGATTEAFF.

The CDR3 DNA is TGTGCCAGCAGCCCCCTACCGGAAGAAAAACTGTTTTTT. Its protein product is CASSPLPEEKLFF. The V and J genes are TRBV9 and TRBJ1-4; no firm D call. CDR3 length: 13 residues. Germline CDR1 SGDLS, CDR2 YYNGEE. Between the trimmed V and J ends, which lost 4 bases and 8 bases, there was a span of 12 bases.

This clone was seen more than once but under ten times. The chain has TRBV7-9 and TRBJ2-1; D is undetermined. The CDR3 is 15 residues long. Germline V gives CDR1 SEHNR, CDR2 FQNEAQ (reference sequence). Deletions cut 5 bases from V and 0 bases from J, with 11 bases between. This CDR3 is CASSRGQSSYNEQFF. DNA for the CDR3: TGTGCCAGCAGCCGAGGTCAAAGCTCCTACAATGAGCAGTTCTTC.

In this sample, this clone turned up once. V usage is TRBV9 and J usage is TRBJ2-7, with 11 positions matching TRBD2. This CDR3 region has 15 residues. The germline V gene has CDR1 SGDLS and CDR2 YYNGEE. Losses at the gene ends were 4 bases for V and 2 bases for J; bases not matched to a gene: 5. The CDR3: CASSLAGGPAYEQYF. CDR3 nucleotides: TGTGCCAGCAGCTTAGCGGGAGGGCCTGCCTACGAGCAGTACTTC.

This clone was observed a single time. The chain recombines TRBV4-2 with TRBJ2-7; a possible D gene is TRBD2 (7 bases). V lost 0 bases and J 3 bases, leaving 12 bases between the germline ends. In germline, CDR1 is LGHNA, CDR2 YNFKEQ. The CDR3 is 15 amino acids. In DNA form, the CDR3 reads TGTGCCAGCAGCCAAGAGAGGGGGGGCATCTACGAGCAGTACTTC. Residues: CASSQERGGIYEQYF.

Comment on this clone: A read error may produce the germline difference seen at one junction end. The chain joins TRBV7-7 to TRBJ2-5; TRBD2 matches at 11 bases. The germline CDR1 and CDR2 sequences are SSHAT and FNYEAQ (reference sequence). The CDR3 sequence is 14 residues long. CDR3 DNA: TGTGCTAGCAGCGTAGCGGGGGGGCCCGAGACCCAGTACTTC. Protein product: CASSVAGGPETQYF. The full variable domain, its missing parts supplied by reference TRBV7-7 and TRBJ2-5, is GAGVSQSPRYKVTKRGQDVTLRCDPISSHATLYWYQQALGQGPEFLTYFNYEAQPDKSGLPSDRFSAERPEGSISTLTIQRTEQRDSAMYRCASSVAGGPETQYFGPGTRLLVL.

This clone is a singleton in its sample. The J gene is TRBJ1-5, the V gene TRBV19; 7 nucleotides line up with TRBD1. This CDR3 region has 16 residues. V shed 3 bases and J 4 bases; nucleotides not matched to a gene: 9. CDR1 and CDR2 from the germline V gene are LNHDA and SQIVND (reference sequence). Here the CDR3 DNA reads TGTGCCAGTAGTATTCTCAGCAGGGGGAGGAATCAGCCCCAGCATTTT. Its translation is CASSILSRGRNQPQHF.

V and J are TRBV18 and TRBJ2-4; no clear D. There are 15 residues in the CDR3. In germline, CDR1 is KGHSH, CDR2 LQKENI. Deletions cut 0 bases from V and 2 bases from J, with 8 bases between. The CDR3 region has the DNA TGTGCCAGCTCACCACCGATTTCCCCCAAAAACATTCAGTACTTC. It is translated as CASSPPISPKNIQYF.

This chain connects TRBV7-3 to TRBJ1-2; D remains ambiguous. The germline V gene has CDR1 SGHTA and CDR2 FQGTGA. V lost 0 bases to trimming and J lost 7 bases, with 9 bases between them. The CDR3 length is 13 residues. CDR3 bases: TGTGCCAGCAGCTTAACCCCCGCCCGTGGCTACACCTTC. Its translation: CASSLTPARGYTF.

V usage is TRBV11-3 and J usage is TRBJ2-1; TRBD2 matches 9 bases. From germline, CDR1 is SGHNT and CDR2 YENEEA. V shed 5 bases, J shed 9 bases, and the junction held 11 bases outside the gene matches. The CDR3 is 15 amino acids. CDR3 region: CASSTQGRGGSEQFF. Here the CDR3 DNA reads TGTGCCAGCAGCACCCAGGGGCGGGGGGGCAGTGAGCAGTTCTTC. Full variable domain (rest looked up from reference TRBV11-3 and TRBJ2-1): EAGVVQSPRYKIIEKKQPVAFWCNPISGHNTLYWYLQNLGQGPELLIRYENEEAVDDSQLPKDRFSAERLKGVDSTLKIQPAELGDSAVYLCASSTQGRGGSEQFFGPGTRLTVL.

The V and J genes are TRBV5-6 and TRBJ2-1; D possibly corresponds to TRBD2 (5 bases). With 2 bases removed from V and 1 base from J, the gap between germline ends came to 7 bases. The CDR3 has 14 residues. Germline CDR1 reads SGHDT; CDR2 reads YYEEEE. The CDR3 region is CASSLEGSYNEQFF. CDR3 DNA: TGTGCCAGCAGCTTAGAGGGTTCCTACAATGAGCAGTTCTTC.

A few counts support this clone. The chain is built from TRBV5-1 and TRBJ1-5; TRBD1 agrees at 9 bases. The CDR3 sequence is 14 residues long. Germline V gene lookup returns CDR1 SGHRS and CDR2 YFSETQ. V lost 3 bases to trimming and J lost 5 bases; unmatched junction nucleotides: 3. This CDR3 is CASSSDRGHQPQHF. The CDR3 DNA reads TGCGCCAGCAGCTCGGACAGGGGACATCAGCCCCAGCATTTT.

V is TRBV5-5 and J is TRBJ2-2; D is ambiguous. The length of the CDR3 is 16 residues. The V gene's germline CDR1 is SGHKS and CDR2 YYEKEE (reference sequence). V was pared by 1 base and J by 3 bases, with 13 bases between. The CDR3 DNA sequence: TGTGCCAGCAGCTTGATAGTGATTAGAGACACCGGGGAGCTGTTTTTT. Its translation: CASSLIVIRDTGELFF.

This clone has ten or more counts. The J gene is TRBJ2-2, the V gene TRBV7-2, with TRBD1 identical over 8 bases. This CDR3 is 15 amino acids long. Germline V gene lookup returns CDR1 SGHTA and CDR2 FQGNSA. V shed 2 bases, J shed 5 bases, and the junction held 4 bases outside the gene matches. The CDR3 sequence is CASSLTGGITGELFF. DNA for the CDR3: TGTGCCAGCAGCTTAACAGGGGGGATAACCGGGGAGCTGTTTTTT.